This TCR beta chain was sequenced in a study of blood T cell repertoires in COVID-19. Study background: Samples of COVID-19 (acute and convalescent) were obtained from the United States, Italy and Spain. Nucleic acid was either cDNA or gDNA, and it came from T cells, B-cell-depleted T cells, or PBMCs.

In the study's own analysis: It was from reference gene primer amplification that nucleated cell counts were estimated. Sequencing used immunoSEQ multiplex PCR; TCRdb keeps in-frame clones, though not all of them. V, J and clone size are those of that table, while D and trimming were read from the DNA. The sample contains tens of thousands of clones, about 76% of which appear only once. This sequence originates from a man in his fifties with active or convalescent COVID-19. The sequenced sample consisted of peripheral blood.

CDR3 nucleotides: TGTGCCAGCTCACCACCGGTGGCCAATAATTCACCCCTCCACTTT. Residues: CASSPPVANNSPLHF. The chain has TRBV18 and TRBJ1-6, with no clear D. CDR3 length: 15 amino acids. Trimming pared 0 bases from V and 5 bases from J, leaving 8 bases between. The V gene's germline CDR1 is KGHSH and CDR2 LQKENI.